This T cell receptor beta chain was recovered during a study of graft-versus-host responses after intestinal transplantation. Whole-study context: Induction with anti-thymocyte globulin, then tacrolimus and steroids for about 3 years, was given to all recipients. General study findings and limits: GvH clonotypes were identified within recipient marrow, with a subset emerging first in ileum or blood.

Data came from immunoSEQ multiplex PCR; TCRdb stores just in-frame clones and leaves some out. Of some 110,000 clones listed, around nine tenths are singletons. About this clone itself: No antigen is known for it.

The sequencing here drew on unstimulated CD4+ T cells sorted from spleen or lymph node cells, taken before transplant. The TCR was taken from a human donor who was the organ donor for an intestinal transplant.

CDR3 region: CAWSHSSFRSTDTQYF. The CDR3 DNA is TGTGCCTGGAGCCACTCTAGCTTCCGCTCCACAGATACGCAGTATTTT. This chain joins TRBV30 and TRBJ2-3, with D possibly TRBD2 on 5 matching bases. Per the germline V gene, CDR1 is GTSNPN and CDR2 is SVGIG (reference sequence). This CDR3 has 16 amino acids. V was pared by 3 bases and J by 2 bases, with 18 bases between.